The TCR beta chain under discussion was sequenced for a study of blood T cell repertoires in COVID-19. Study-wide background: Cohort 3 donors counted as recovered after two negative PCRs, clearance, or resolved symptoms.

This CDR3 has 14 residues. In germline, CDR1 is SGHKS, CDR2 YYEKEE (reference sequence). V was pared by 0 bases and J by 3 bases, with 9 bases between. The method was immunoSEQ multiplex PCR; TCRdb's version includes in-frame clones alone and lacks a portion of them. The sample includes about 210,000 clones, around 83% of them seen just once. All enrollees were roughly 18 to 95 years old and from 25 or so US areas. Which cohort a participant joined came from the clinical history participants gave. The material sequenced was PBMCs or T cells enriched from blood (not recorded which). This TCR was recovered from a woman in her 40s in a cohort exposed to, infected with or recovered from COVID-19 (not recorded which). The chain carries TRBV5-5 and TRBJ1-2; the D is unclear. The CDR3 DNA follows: TGTGCCAGCAGCTTGGCCCCGCAGTACTATGGCTACACCTTC. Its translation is CASSLAPQYYGYTF.